This T cell receptor (beta chain) comes out of a study of CD8+ T cells in alopecia areata. Study-wide findings and caveats: Persistence of many expanded lesional clones was seen in scalp and blood during tofacitinib.

Treatment described: oral pan-JAK inhibitor, 5-10 mg twice daily. CDR3 size: 19 residues. The germline CDR1 and CDR2 sequences are KGHSH and LQKENI. J lost 5 bases, V lost 1 base, and 17 bases had no gene match. cDNA prepared by RNA extraction and subsequent reverse transcription served as the template for sequencing. The assay was immunoSEQ multiplex PCR, and TCRdb's table has in-frame clones only and misses some. The sample holds 200,000 to 250,000 clones, approximately 72% seen once. This clone has only a few counts. Its antigen is as yet unknown. The sequence derives from a human donor with alopecia areata. The chain joins TRBV18 to TRBJ1-1, with 9 bases fitting TRBD1. The sequences come from CD4+ T cells sorted from blood, collected at week 44, from a patient treated with tofacitinib. This CDR3 reads CASSPLRTGGNWMRTEAFF. CDR3 in DNA: TGTGCCAGCTCACCACTTCGTACAGGGGGCAATTGGATGAGGACTGAAGCTTTCTTT. Full variable domain (missing parts from reference TRBV18 and TRBJ1-1): NAGVMQNPRHLVRRRGQEARLRCSPMKGHSHVYWYRQLPEEGLKFMVYLQKENIIDESGMPKERFSAEFPKEGPSILRIQQVVRGDSAAYFCASSPLRTGGNWMRTEAFFGQGTRLTVV.